The 8 T cell receptor beta chains below come from one sample, sequenced in a study of OX40 agonist ivuxolimab in advanced cancers. The table came from immunoSEQ multiplex PCR; TCRdb's copy has only in-frame clones and leaves some out. Here the sample spans about 25,000 clones, roughly 77% being singletons. The sample consisted of CD4+ or CD8+ T cells sorted from blood, taken in a trial of the OX40 agonist ivuxolimab. The receptors shown here come from an adult with an advanced solid tumor such as melanoma, head and neck, liver or kidney cancer.

This clone was observed a handful of times. The rearrangement joins TRBV5-1 to TRBJ1-1; 9 positions match TRBD1. The CDR3 is made up of 16 amino acids. V shed 4 bases and J 5 bases; nucleotides not matched to a gene: 12. Per germline, CDR1 SGHRS and CDR2 YFSETQ. The CDR3 nucleotides read TGCGCCAGCAGCAAGGAAAGGACAGGGGTGGGGACTGAAGCTTTCTTT. Protein product: CASSKERTGVGTEAFF.

The chain couples TRBV28 to TRBJ2-7; TRBD1 agrees at 9 bases. Germline CDR1 and CDR2: MDHEN and SYDVKM. Losses at the gene ends were 6 bases for V and 5 bases for J; bases not matched to a gene: 17. The CDR3 runs 17 residues. This CDR3 reads CASSNGGLGTGIDEQYF. The CDR3 DNA reads as TGTGCCAGCAGCAACGGGGGACTCGGGACAGGGATCGACGAGCAGTACTTC.

This clone was counted a few times. The genes are TRBV6-5 and TRBJ2-7; D uncertain. V shed 3 bases and J shed 6 bases, with 6 bases lying between them. This CDR3 comprises 11 residues. Germline V lookup: CDR1 MNHEY, CDR2 SVGAGI. CDR3 in DNA: TGTGCCAGCAGTTATGGTAGCGAGCAGTACTTC. This codes for CASSYGSEQYF.

This clone has more than one count but fewer than ten. The chain couples TRBV5-6 to TRBJ2-7; D gene ambiguous. Per the germline V gene, CDR1 is SGHDT and CDR2 is YYEEEE. V was pared by 6 bases and J by 5 bases, with 21 bases between. The CDR3 extends over 15 amino acids. The DNA for the CDR3 is TGTGCCAGCAAGCAAGAGCAAATGGGATACGACGAGCAGTACTTC. Translation gives CASKQEQMGYDEQYF.

J is TRBJ1-1 and V is TRBV11-2; 7 bases align to TRBD1. This CDR3 comprises 14 residues. Germline V CDR1 and CDR2: SGHAT, FQNNGV. Trimming at V came to 6 bases and at J to 5 bases, leaving 9 bases not matched to a gene. The CDR3 DNA reads as TGTGCCAGCAGTTATGCAGGGGGACCAACTGAAGCTTTCTTT. Its translation: CASSYAGGPTEAFF.

The chain combines TRBV27 with TRBJ2-2; TRBD2 agrees at 9 bases. This CDR3 contains 16 residues. CDR1 and CDR2 from the germline V gene are MNHEY and SMNVEV (reference sequence). After removal of 2 bases from V and 1 base from J, the junction contained 2 bases not matched to a gene. The CDR3 DNA reads TGTGCCAGCAGTTTAGCGACTAGCGGGAACACCGGGGAGCTGTTTTTT. Translating it yields CASSLATSGNTGELFF.

This clone is medium-sized by share. The chain links TRBV7-9 to TRBJ2-1; a weak D match, TRBD1 (6 bases). Germline V gives CDR1 SEHNR, CDR2 FQNEAQ (reference sequence). Trimming pared 5 bases from V and 5 bases from J, leaving 7 bases between. The CDR3 contains 12 residues. The CDR3 DNA reads as TGTGCCAGCAGCCGGGACAACAATGAGCAGTTCTTC. Protein sequence: CASSRDNNEQFF.

This clone occurred once. The J gene is TRBJ1-6, the V gene TRBV9; D not certain. The germline gives CDR1 SGDLS, CDR2 YYNGEE. The CDR3 spans 12 residues. V was cut by 3 bases and J by 9 bases, with 7 bases left in between. CDR3 DNA: TGTGCCAGCAGCGCCGGAGGTTCACCCCTCCACTTT. The encoded protein is CASSAGGSPLHF.